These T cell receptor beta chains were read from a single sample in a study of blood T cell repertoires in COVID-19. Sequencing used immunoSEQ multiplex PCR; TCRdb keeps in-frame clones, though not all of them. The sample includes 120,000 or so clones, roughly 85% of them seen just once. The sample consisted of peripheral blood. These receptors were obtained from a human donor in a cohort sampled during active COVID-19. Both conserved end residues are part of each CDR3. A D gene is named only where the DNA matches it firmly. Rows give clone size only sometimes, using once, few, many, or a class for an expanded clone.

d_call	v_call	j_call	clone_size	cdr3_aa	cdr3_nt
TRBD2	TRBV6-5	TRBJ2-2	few	CASKRDITGELFF	TGTGCCAGCAAGCGGGATATCACCGGGGAGCTGTTTTTT
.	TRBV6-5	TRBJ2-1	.	CASSYSVRDNEQFF	TGTGCCAGCAGTTACTCCGTCCGGGACAATGAGCAGTTCTTC
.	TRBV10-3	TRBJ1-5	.	CAISEAQNQPQHF	TGTGCCATCAGTGAGGCACAGAATCAGCCCCAGCATTTT
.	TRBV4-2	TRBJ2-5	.	CASSALGSGETQYF	TGTGCCAGTTCCGCCTTGGGTTCAGGAGAGACCCAGTACTTC
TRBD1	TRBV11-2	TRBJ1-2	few	CASSAGQERPRDGYTF	TGTGCCAGCAGCGCGGGACAGGAAAGGCCCCGGGATGGCTACACCTTC
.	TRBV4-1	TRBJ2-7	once	CASSHFRENEQYF	TGCGCCAGCAGCCACTTCAGGGAAAACGAGCAGTACTTC
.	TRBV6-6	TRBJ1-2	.	CASIWGEYGYTF	TGTGCCAGCATTTGGGGGGAATATGGCTACACCTTC
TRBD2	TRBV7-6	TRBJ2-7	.	CASSPALAGGRQGQYF	TGTGCCAGCAGCCCCGCCCTAGCGGGGGGACGCCAGGGGCAGTACTTC
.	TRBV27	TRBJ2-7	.	CASSGGPYYEQYF	TGTGCCAGCTCCGGGGGGCCTTACTACGAGCAGTACTTC
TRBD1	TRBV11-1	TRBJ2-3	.	CASTQTGPDTQYF	TGTGCCAGCACCCAGACAGGGCCAGATACGCAGTATTTT
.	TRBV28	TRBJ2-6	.	CASSLGYSSGANVLTF	TGTGCCAGCAGTCTGGGCTACAGCTCTGGGGCCAACGTCCTGACTTTC
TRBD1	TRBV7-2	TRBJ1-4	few	CASSSTGINEKLFF	TGTGCCAGCAGCTCGACAGGGATTAATGAAAAACTGTTTTTT
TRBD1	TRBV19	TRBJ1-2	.	CASNTDRGQGYTF	TGTGCCAGTAACACGGACAGGGGGCAAGGCTACACCTTC
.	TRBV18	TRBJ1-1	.	CASSPQRGDTEAFF	TGTGCCAGCTCACCCCAGCGGGGGGACACTGAAGCTTTCTTT